These 22 T cell receptor beta chains were all obtained from the same sample, sequenced in a study of T cell repertoires in cytomegalovirus infection. TCRdb used MiXCR to reprocess the reads, holding one entry per CDR3 protein. Found here are about 920,000 distinct CDR3 sequences, roughly 30% of them singletons; the top ten hold around 15%. These receptors have no identified antigens. The sequences come from cultured CD8+ T cells from PBMCs, collected from culture after CMV antigen stimulation. The source of these receptors is a human donor in good health (CMV status not recorded). Some clones in this sample may be carry-over from other donors' samples.

The table lists this clonotype with a few counts. The V and J genes are TRBV6-1 and TRBJ1-5, with a weak D call TRBD1 (5 bases). Trimming stripped 6 bases from V and 5 bases from J, with 17 bases between. The germline V gene has CDR1 MNHNS and CDR2 SASEGT. The CDR3 consists of 15 residues. The chain's CDR3 is CASRPFLGDHQPQHF. CDR3 bases: TGTGCCAGCAGACCCTTCCTTGGGGACCATCAGCCCCAGCATTTT.

This clonotype was seen repeatedly, ten times or more. The CDR3 sequence: CASSFRLGTANTGELFF. DNA of the CDR3: TGTGCCAGCAGTTTTCGTTTGGGGACTGCGAACACCGGGGAGCTGTTTTTT. The chain joins TRBV7-2 to TRBJ2-2; weak D call: TRBD2 (6 bases). This CDR3 is built from 17 residues. From germline, CDR1 is SGHTA and CDR2 FQGNSA. Trimming left V 6 bases short and J 0 bases short, with 17 bases between.

The rearrangement links TRBV27 to TRBJ1-1; D possibly corresponds to TRBD1 (5 bases). V lost 5 bases and J lost 4, with 14 bases in between. CDR1 MNHEY and CDR2 SMNVEV come from the germline V gene (reference sequence). This CDR3 contains 14 residues. CDR3 protein: CASSRRDPITEAFF. The DNA of the CDR3 is TGTGCCAGCAGTCGCAGGGATCCTATCACTGAAGCTTTCTTT.

This clonotype showed up just a few times. The chain is built from TRBV19 and TRBJ2-1; TRBD2 is a possible D gene (6 bases). CDR1 is LNHDA and CDR2 is SQIVND in the germline V gene (reference sequence). The V gene lost 8 bases and the J gene lost 4 bases, with 12 bases spanning the gap. This CDR3 spans 13 amino acids. The CDR3 DNA reads TGTGCCAGTGAGTCCGGGGGTTACAATGAGCAGTTCTTC. It yields the protein CASESGGYNEQFF.

This chain uses TRBV7-3 with TRBJ2-7; TRBD1 agrees at 8 bases. Germline V gives CDR1 SGHTA, CDR2 FQGTGA. The CDR3 runs to 15 residues. J gave up 0 bases and V 5 bases, and 6 bases lay outside the gene matches. The CDR3 sequence: CASSTSTGASYEQYF. The DNA for the CDR3 is TGTGCCAGCAGCACCTCGACAGGGGCCTCCTACGAGCAGTACTTC.

This clonotype was picked up a small number of times. The J gene is TRBJ2-7, the V gene TRBV7-9, with TRBD2 identical over 8 bases. After removal of 4 bases from V and 0 bases from J, the junction contained 8 bases not matched to a gene. This CDR3 contains 16 residues. Germline V gene data show CDR1 as SEHNR and CDR2 as FQNEAQ (reference sequence). The CDR3 sequence: CASSSPRGGPSYEQYF. CDR3 nucleotides: TGTGCCAGCAGCTCTCCTCGCGGGGGGCCCTCCTACGAGCAGTACTTC.

J is TRBJ2-3 and V is TRBV7-3; TRBD2 agrees at 9 bases. Germline trimming cut 0 bases from V and 2 bases from J; bases unmatched to any gene: 9. Germline CDR1 SGHTA, CDR2 FQGTGA. CDR3 length: 18 amino acids. In nucleotides, the CDR3 is TGTGCCAGCAGCTTAACCCCGTTGGCGGGGGGGATCACAGATACGCAGTATTTT. Translating it yields CASSLTPLAGGITDTQYF.

Details on this clonotype: A clone one base away is much larger, so this may be a read error. This sequence joins TRBV7-6 and TRBJ2-5; 7 nucleotides agree with TRBD2. CDR3 length equals 17 residues. Germline CDR1 and CDR2: SGHVS and FNYEAQ. The DNA for the CDR3 is TGTGTCAGCAGACCAATCATAGTCCTAGCGGAGAAAGAGACCCAGTACTTC. It translates to CVSRPIIVLAEKETQYF.

This clonotype came up a few times. The chain is built from TRBV7-9 and TRBJ2-1; D is unresolved. The CDR3 runs 16 residues. V lost 5 bases, J lost 8 bases, and 22 bases lay in between. Germline-derived CDR1 and CDR2 are SEHNR and FQNEAQ (reference sequence). The CDR3 protein is CASSDTLGGVRDEQFF. As DNA, the CDR3 is TGTGCCAGCAGCGATACTCTGGGTGGGGTTCGGGATGAGCAGTTCTTC. The complete variable domain, with remaining parts taken from reference TRBV7-9 and TRBJ2-1, reads DTGVSQNPRHKITKRGQNVTFRCDPISEHNRLYWYRQTLGQGPEFLTYFQNEAQLEKSRLLSDRFSAERPKGSFSTLEIQRTEQGDSAMYLCASSDTLGGVRDEQFFGPGTRLTVL.

This chain connects TRBV19 to TRBJ1-2, with D possibly being TRBD1 (6 bases). CDR1 is LNHDA, CDR2 SQIVND, per germline (reference sequence). V was trimmed by 7 bases and J by 2 bases, leaving 14 bases between them. This CDR3 contains 14 residues. This CDR3 is CASTLGQPNYGYTF. As DNA, the CDR3 is TGTGCCAGTACCCTCGGACAGCCGAACTATGGCTACACCTTC. The complete variable domain, with remaining parts taken from reference TRBV19 and TRBJ1-2, reads DGGITQSPKYLFRKEGQNVTLSCEQNLNHDAMYWYRQDPGQGLRLIYYSQIVNDFQKGDIAEGYSVSREKKESFPLTVTSAQKNPTAFYLCASTLGQPNYGYTFGSGTRLTVV.

In this sample, this clonotype turned up many times. The chain has TRBV7-6 and TRBJ2-1; tentative D call: TRBD1 (6 bases). Germline V gene sequence: CDR1 SGHVS, CDR2 FNYEAQ. The CDR3 length is 15 residues. V was trimmed by 4 bases and J by 4 bases, leaving 14 bases between them. The CDR3 protein is CASSYIEGDYNEQFF. CDR3 coding DNA: TGTGCCAGCAGCTACATAGAGGGGGATTACAATGAGCAGTTCTTC.

The chain joins TRBV7-9 to TRBJ1-6; 10 nucleotides agree with TRBD1. The CDR3 spans 13 residues. CDR1 and CDR2 (germline): SEHNR, FQNEAQ (reference sequence). V lost 8 bases to trimming and J lost 10 bases; unmatched junction nucleotides: 5. This chain's CDR3 is CASGTGVGSPLHF. For the CDR3, the DNA is TGTGCCAGCGGGACAGGGGTAGGGTCACCCCTCCACTTT.

This clonotype showed up just a few times. The chain recombines TRBV5-1 with TRBJ2-5; tentatively, D is TRBD2 (6 bases). The germline V gene encodes CDR1 SGHRS and CDR2 YFSETQ. Trimming removed 2 bases from V and 9 bases from J, with 23 bases in between. The CDR3 length is 16 residues. The CDR3 region is CASSLPTGGEPKPQYF. The DNA for the CDR3 is TGCGCCAGCAGCTTACCAACCGGCGGGGAACCGAAGCCCCAGTACTTC.

In its sample, this clonotype was seen a few times. The CDR3 region has the DNA TGTGCCAGCAGTTTAAAGAGGACAGGGGGAGACACTGAAGCTTTCTTT. It specifies CASSLKRTGGDTEAFF. This chain joins TRBV27 and TRBJ1-1; the match to TRBD1 covers 10 bases. The ends lost 2 bases at V and 3 bases at J; junction bases unmatched: 6. CDR1 is MNHEY and CDR2 is SMNVEV in the germline V gene (reference sequence). The CDR3 loop spans 16 amino acids.

V gene TRBV29-1 combines with J gene TRBJ1-2; no definite D call. V was cut by 3 bases and J by 1 base, with 18 bases left in between. The CDR3 is made up of 16 amino acids. Germline CDR1 reads SQVTM; CDR2 reads ANQGSEA. CDR3 loop: CSVEGLREAINYGYTF. As DNA, the CDR3 is TGCAGCGTTGAGGGCTTAAGGGAGGCGATTAACTATGGCTACACCTTC.

This clonotype was counted a few times. This rearrangement joins TRBV12-3 or TRBV12-4 to TRBJ2-7; D gene uncertain. V lost 3 bases and J lost 2, with 11 bases in between. The CDR3 sequence is 14 residues long. The CDR3 region is CASSLTGSPYEQYF. CDR3 nucleotide sequence: TGTGCCAGCAGTTTGACCGGCAGCCCCTACGAGCAGTACTTC.

This clonotype showed up just a few times. The rearrangement links TRBV2 to TRBJ1-3; D remains unclear. Germline V gene data show CDR1 as SNHLY and CDR2 as FYNNEI. This CDR3 has 16 amino acids. V was pared by 10 bases and J by 0 bases, with 19 bases between. As DNA, the CDR3 is TGTGCCACCCCATGGGGAAGCGCCAGCTCTGGAAACACCATATATTTT. It yields the protein CATPWGSASSGNTIYF. Filled out from reference TRBV2 and TRBJ1-3, the complete variable domain reads EPEVTQTPSHQVTQMGQEVILRCVPISNHLYFYWYRQILGQKVEFLVSFYNNEISEKSEIFDDQFSVERPDGSNFTLKIRSTKLEDSAMYFCATPWGSASSGNTIYFGEGSWLTVV.

In this sample, this clonotype turned up many times. The chain couples TRBV7-2 to TRBJ2-3, with TRBD2 matching over 8 bases. The CDR3 runs to 16 residues. CDR1 SGHTA and CDR2 FQGNSA come from the germline V gene. The V and J ends lost 6 bases and 3 bases, in that order; junction bases with no gene match: 11. The CDR3 nucleotides read TGTGCCAGCAGTTCCAATCGGGGGGGTCGAACAGATACGCAGTATTTT. Translating it yields CASSSNRGGRTDTQYF.

CDR3 sequence (DNA): TGTGCCAGTCAGACAGGGGTTAGCAATCAGCCCCAGCATTTT. This sequence encodes CASQTGVSNQPQHF. The rearrangement uses TRBV19 and TRBJ1-5, with 8 bases that match TRBD1. Germline lookup yields CDR1 LNHDA and CDR2 SQIVND (reference sequence). The V segment lost 8 bases and the J segment 0 bases; nucleotides outside the gene matches: 3. The CDR3 is 14 residues long.

The V call is TRBV3-1, the J call TRBJ2-2; D remains unclear. This CDR3 comprises 13 residues. Per germline, CDR1 LGHDT and CDR2 YNNKEL (reference sequence). Trimming pared 8 bases from V and 3 bases from J, leaving 10 bases between. In DNA form, the CDR3 reads TGTGCCAGCTCTCTAAGATACACCGGGGAGCTGTTTTTT. Amino acid sequence: CASSLRYTGELFF.

The chain uses TRBV7-3 and TRBJ2-3, with TRBD2 matching 14 bases. The CDR3 spans 17 residues. Germline V CDR1 and CDR2: SGHTA, FQGTGA. The V and J ends lost 5 bases and 6 bases, in that order; junction bases with no gene match: 10. The CDR3 DNA sequence: TGTGCCAGCAGCCCAAGACTAGCGGGGGGGCCCACGGATACGCAGTATTTT. Residues: CASSPRLAGGPTDTQYF.

This clonotype was seen a few times. V and J are TRBV29-1 and TRBJ2-3; 8 bases are a match to TRBD1. The germline gives CDR1 SQVTM, CDR2 ANQGSEA. Trimming at V came to 4 bases and at J to 3 bases, leaving 9 bases not matched to a gene. The CDR3 consists of 15 residues. The CDR3 is CSVVGPGQGTDTQYF. DNA for the CDR3: TGCAGCGTTGTAGGACCAGGACAGGGAACAGATACGCAGTATTTT.